Shown below are 2 T cell receptor beta chains from a single sample sequenced in a study of cytomegalovirus exposure and HLA in healthy donors. The PCR was carried out with 60 Vbeta primers and 13 Jbeta primers. Generated by immunoSEQ multiplex PCR, the TCRdb table keeps only in-frame clones and is missing some. Of under 40,000 clones listed, 65% to 85% are singletons. Sequenced material: PBMCs. These receptors all stem from a woman aged 25 to 39 in good health and CMV-seropositive.

With regard to this clone: An end of the junction does not agree with germline; a read error may underlie this. The chain recombines TRBV4-2 with TRBJ1-2, with 9 bases identical to TRBD1. The CDR3 contains 15 residues. Germline V lookup: CDR1 LGHNA, CDR2 YNFKEQ. The CDR3 spells CASSQEGQGYPGYPF. CDR3 in DNA: TGTGCCAGCAGCCAAGAAGGACAGGGGTACCCGGGCTACCCCTTC.

The V and J genes are TRBV7-2 and TRBJ1-3; D call uncertain. Trimming pared 2 bases from V and 0 bases from J, leaving 11 bases between. There are 16 residues in the CDR3. CDR1 is SGHTA, CDR2 FQGNSA, per germline. The CDR3 DNA is TGTGCCAGCAGCTTAAAGGAGACGGACTCTGGAAACACCATATATTTT. It translates to CASSLKETDSGNTIYF.